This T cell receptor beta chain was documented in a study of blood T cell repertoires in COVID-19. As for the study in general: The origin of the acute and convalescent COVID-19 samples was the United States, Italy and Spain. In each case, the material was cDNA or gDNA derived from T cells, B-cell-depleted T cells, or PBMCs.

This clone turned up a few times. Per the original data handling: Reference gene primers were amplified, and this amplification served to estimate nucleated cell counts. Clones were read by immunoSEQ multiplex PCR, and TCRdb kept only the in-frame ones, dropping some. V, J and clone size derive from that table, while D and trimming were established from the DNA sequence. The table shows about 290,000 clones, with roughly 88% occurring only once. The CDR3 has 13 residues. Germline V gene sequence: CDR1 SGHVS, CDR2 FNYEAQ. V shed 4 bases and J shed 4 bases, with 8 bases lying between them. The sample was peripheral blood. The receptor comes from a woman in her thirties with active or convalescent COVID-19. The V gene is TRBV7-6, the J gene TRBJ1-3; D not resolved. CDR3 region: CASSSRAGNTIYF. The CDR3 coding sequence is TGTGCCAGCAGCTCCAGAGCGGGAAACACCATATATTTT.